A selection of T cell receptor beta chains follows, all from one sample in a study of shared clonotypes between healthy human individuals. Repertoires were generated with immunoSEQ multiplex PCR, while TCRdb's copy carries only in-frame clones and drops some. Altogether around 1,100,000 clones are present, about 80% being singletons, with the ten largest covering over 0.8%. Sequencing was performed on memory CD4+ T cells from PBMCs. These receptors originate from a young man in good health. Some clones in this sample may be carry-over from other donors' samples. The CDR3 runs from the conserved cysteine through the conserved F or W. The D gene is left open where the match is weak. Clone size is not always given. Where it is, it says once, few, many or a class for expanded clones.

.	.	TRBJ2-1	14	TRBV5-5	TGTGCCAGCAGCTTGGACGGGACCTACAATGAGCAGTTCTTC	CASSLDGTYNEQFF
TRBD1	.	TRBJ2-7	15	TRBV28	TGTGCCAGCAGTACCACCAGACAGGGGGCTCGAGAGCAGTACTTC	CASSTTRQGAREQYF
.	.	TRBJ2-1	15	TRBV11-3	TGTGCCAGCAGCTTAGGCGGGGGCACCTACAATGAGCAGTTCTTC	CASSLGGGTYNEQFF
.	few	TRBJ2-1	16	TRBV7-2	TGTGCCAGCAGCATAACTGCGGAAAACTCCTACAATGAGCAGTTCTTC	CASSITAENSYNEQFF
.	.	TRBJ2-3	12	TRBV30	TGTGCCTGGAGCCCTAACACAGATACTCAGTATTTT	CAWSPNTDTQYF
.	.	TRBJ1-1	13	TRBV7-2	TGTGCCAGCAGTCATATGGGGGCGGGGGAAGCTTTCTTT	CASSHMGAGEAFF
TRBD2	.	TRBJ2-7	13	TRBV7-2	TGTGCCAGCAGCGAGGACGGGACTAGGGAGCAGTACTTC	CASSEDGTREQYF
.	.	TRBJ2-5	14	TRBV18	TGTGCCAGCTCACGCCTGGGGAACCAAGAGACCCAGTACTTC	CASSRLGNQETQYF
.	.	TRBJ2-7	13	TRBV21-1	TGTGCCAGCATAGAATTGGTCCCCTACGAGCAGTACTTC	CASIELVPYEQYF
TRBD2	.	TRBJ2-7	14	TRBV5-1	TGCGCCAGCACTCTTGCGGGGGGCGGCGACGAGCAGTACTTC	CASTLAGGGDEQYF
.	.	TRBJ2-5	14	TRBV5-1	TGCGCCAGCAGCTTGGGGGCGGTACTGGGGACCCAGTACTTC	CASSLGAVLGTQYF
.	.	TRBJ1-2	12	TRBV7-9	TGTGCCAGCAGCTTAGGGAACTATGGCTACACCTTC	CASSLGNYGYTF
TRBD2	.	TRBJ2-2	16	TRBV7-2	TGTGCCAGCAGCTTAGGCGCCGGGAGGGCCCCCGGGGAGCTGTTTTTT	CASSLGAGRAPGELFF
.	few	TRBJ2-3	14	TRBV5-6	TGTGCCAGCAGCTTTCCAGGGGTCACAGATACGCAGTATTTT	CASSFPGVTDTQYF
TRBD2	.	TRBJ2-3	16	TRBV5-4	TGTGCCAGCAGCTTAGCGAGCGGGAGGGTGGCAGATACGCAGTATTTT	CASSLASGRVADTQYF
.	.	TRBJ2-1	11	TRBV30	TGTGCCTGGGAGATATTCTACGAGCAGTTCTTC	CAWEIFYEQFF
.	once	TRBJ2-6	19	TRBV5-4	TGTGCCAGCAGCTTCCCACAGGGTGCCTTGGGCTCTGGGGCCAACGTCCTGACTTTC	CASSFPQGALGSGANVLTF
TRBD1	.	TRBJ1-2	13	TRBV4-3	TGCGCCAGCAGCCAGACAGGGGGAGGCGGCTACACCTTC	CASSQTGGGGYTF
TRBD2	few	TRBJ2-3	11	TRBV5-1	TGCGCCAGCGGGGAGGGAGATACGCAGTATTTT	CASGEGDTQYF
.	.	TRBJ2-5	15	TRBV4-2	TGTGCCAGCAGCCAGAACACTAGGGCCCAAGAGACCCAGTACTTC	CASSQNTRAQETQYF
TRBD1	many	TRBJ2-7	13	TRBV5-1	TGCGCCAGCAGCTCGATAGACAGGGGCGAGCAGTACTTC	CASSSIDRGEQYF
TRBD1	.	TRBJ2-7	15	TRBV6-5	TGTGCCAGCAGTTACGGCCACAGGGGGCGCTACGAGCAGTACTTC	CASSYGHRGRYEQYF
TRBD1	.	TRBJ1-3	15	TRBV2	TGTGCCAGCAGTGAAGAGGGACAGAACGGAAACACCATATATTTT	CASSEEGQNGNTIYF
.	.	TRBJ1-1	13	TRBV28	TGTGCCAGCAAAGTGGCGATAAACACTGAAGCTTTCTTT	CASKVAINTEAFF
.	.	TRBJ1-1	15	TRBV7-9	TGTGCCAGCAGCTTTTACAGGGTAAGCAACACTGAAGCTTTCTTT	CASSFYRVSNTEAFF
.	.	TRBJ1-2	13	TRBV5-6	TGTGCCAGCAGCTTGGGTCTTTGGGCGGGCTACACCTTC	CASSLGLWAGYTF
.	.	TRBJ1-1	13	TRBV7-9	TGTGCCAGCTCTCTCTTGGGGAACACTGAAGCTTTCTTT	CASSLLGNTEAFF
.	many	TRBJ1-5	16	TRBV6-7	TGTGCCAGCGGAGTATCCTGGGGCGGGTTCAATCAGCCCCAGCATTTT	CASGVSWGGFNQPQHF
TRBD2	.	TRBJ2-1	15	TRBV5-5	TGTGCCAGCAGCTACCGGGACTACTCCTACAATGAGCAGTTCTTC	CASSYRDYSYNEQFF
TRBD2	.	TRBJ2-7	14	TRBV6-5	TGTGCCAGCAGTCTACGAGCGGGAGTGAGGGAGCAGTACTTC	CASSLRAGVREQYF
TRBD1	.	TRBJ1-2	15	TRBV28	TGTGCCAGCAGTTTAGGACAGGGTGTCAACTATGGCTACACCTTC	CASSLGQGVNYGYTF
.	.	TRBJ1-2	15	TRBV28	TGTGCCAGCAGTTTATCGGGACGGACCAACTATGGCTACACCTTC	CASSLSGRTNYGYTF
.	once	TRBJ2-7	11	TRBV4-2	TGTGCCAGCAGCCAAGATCGGCAGATCAGCTTC	CASSQDRQISF
.	.	TRBJ1-1	14	TRBV11-2	TGTGCCAGCAGCTTAGTAGGAGGGCCGGCAGAAGCTTTCTTT	CASSLVGGPAEAFF
TRBD2	.	TRBJ2-1	16	TRBV7-2	TGTGCCAGCAGCTTAGTCCGGCTAGCGGTTTACAATGAGCAGTTCTTC	CASSLVRLAVYNEQFF
.	.	TRBJ2-5	14	TRBV7-2	TGTGCCAGCAGATCTAGGGGCTTGGGAGAGACCCAGTACTTC	CASRSRGLGETQYF
.	.	TRBJ2-2	14	TRBV18	TGTGCCAGCTCACCTCCAGGGAGGACCGGGGAGCTGTTTTTT	CASSPPGRTGELFF
TRBD1	.	TRBJ2-5	15	TRBV27	TGTGCCAGCAGTCCCCGACAGGGGGCAGGGGAGACCCAGTACTTC	CASSPRQGAGETQYF
.	few	TRBJ2-5	14	TRBV11-1	TGTGCCAGCAGCTTTTTTACAGGAGTGGAGACCCAGTACTTC	CASSFFTGVETQYF
.	.	TRBJ2-1	16	TRBV7-3	TGTGCCAGCAGCTTATATTTGCGGAGCTCCTACAATGAGCAGTTCTTC	CASSLYLRSSYNEQFF
.	few	TRBJ1-2	16	TRBV19	TGTGCCAGTAGTATCCACCTACAAGAGGACTCCTATGGCTACACCTTC	CASSIHLQEDSYGYTF